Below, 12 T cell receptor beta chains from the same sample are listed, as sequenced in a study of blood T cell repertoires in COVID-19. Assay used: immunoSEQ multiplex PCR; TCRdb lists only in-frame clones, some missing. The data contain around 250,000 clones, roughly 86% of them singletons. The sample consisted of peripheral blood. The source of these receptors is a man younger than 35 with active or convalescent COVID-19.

CDR3 loop: CASSPGGVSTEAFF. The CDR3, as DNA: TGTGCCAGCAGTCCCGGGGGTGTTTCCACTGAAGCTTTCTTT. V usage is TRBV6-5 and J usage is TRBJ1-1; tentative D call: TRBD1 (5 bases). V was cut by 5 bases and J by 4 bases, with 14 bases left in between. Germline assignment: CDR1 MNHEY and CDR2 SVGAGI. The CDR3 contains 14 residues.

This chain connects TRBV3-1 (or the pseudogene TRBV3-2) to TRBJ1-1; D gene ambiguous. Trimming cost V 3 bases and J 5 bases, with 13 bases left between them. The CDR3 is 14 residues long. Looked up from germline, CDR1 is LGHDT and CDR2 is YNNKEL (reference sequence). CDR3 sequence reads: CASSQGEVKTEAFF. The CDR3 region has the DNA TGTGCCAGCAGCCAGGGAGAGGTAAAGACTGAAGCTTTCTTT.

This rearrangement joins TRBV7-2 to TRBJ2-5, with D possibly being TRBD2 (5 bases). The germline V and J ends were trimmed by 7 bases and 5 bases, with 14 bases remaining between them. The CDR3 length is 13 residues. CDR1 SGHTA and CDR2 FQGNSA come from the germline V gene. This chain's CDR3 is CASILVGEETQYF. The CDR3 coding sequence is TGTGCCAGCATCCTAGTCGGGGAGGAGACCCAGTACTTC.

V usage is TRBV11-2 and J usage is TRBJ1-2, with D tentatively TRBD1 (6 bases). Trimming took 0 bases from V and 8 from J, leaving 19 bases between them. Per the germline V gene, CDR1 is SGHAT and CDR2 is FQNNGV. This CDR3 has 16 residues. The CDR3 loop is CASSLDRTHTGIGYTF. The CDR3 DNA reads TGTGCCAGCAGCTTAGATCGAACCCACACAGGGATCGGCTACACCTTC.

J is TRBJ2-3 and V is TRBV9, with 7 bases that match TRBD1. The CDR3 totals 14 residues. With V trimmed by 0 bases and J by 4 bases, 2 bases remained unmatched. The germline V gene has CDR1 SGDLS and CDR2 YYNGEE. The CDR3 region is CASSVDRGPDTQYF. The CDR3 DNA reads TGTGCCAGCAGCGTAGACAGGGGACCAGATACGCAGTATTTT.

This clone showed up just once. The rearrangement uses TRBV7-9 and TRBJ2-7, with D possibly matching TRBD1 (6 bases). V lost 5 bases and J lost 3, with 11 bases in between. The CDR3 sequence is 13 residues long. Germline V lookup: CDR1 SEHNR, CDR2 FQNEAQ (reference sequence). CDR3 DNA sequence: TGTGCCAGCAGCAGACGGGACAACTACGAGCAGTACTTC. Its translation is CASSRRDNYEQYF. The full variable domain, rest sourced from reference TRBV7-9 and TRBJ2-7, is DTGVSQNPRHKITKRGQNVTFRCDPISEHNRLYWYRQTLGQGPEFLTYFQNEAQLEKSRLLSDRFSAERPKGSFSTLEIQRTEQGDSAMYLCASSRRDNYEQYFGPGTRLTVT.

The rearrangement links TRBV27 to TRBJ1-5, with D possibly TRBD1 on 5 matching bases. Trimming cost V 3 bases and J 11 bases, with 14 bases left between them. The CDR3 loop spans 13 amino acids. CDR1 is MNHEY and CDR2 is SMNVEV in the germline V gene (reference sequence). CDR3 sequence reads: CASSLAGSATQHF. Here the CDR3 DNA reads TGTGCCAGCAGTTTGGCAGGGTCAGCGACCCAGCATTTT.

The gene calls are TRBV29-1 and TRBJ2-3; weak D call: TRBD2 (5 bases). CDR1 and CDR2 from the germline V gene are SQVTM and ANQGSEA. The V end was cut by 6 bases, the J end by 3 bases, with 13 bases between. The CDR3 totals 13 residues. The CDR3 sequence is CSVTGVGTDTQYF. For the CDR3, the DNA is TGCAGCGTAACCGGGGTGGGAACAGATACGCAGTATTTT.

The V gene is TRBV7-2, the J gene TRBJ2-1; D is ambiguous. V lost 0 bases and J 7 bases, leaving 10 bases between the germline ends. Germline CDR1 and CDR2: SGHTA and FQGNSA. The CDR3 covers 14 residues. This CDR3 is CASSLAESINEQFF. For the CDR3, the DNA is TGTGCCAGCAGCTTAGCCGAGTCTATTAATGAGCAGTTCTTC.

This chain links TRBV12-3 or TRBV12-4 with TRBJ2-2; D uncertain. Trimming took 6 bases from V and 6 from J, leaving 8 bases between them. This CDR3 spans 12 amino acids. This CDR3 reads CASSLTPGELFF. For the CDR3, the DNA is TGTGCCAGCAGCCTAACCCCCGGGGAGCTGTTTTTT.

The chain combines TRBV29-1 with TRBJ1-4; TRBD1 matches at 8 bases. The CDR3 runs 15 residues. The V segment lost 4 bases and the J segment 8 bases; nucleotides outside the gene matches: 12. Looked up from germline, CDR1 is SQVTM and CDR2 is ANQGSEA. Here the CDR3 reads CSVGVEGRGQEKLFF. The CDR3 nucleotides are TGCAGCGTTGGAGTAGAAGGCAGGGGGCAAGAAAAACTGTTTTTT.

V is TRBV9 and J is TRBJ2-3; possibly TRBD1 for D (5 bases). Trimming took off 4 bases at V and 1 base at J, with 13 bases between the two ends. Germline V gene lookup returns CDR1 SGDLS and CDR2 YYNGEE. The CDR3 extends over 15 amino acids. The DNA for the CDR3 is TGTGCCAGCAGCACTCAGGGTTTTCGCACAGATACGCAGTATTTT. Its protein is CASSTQGFRTDTQYF.